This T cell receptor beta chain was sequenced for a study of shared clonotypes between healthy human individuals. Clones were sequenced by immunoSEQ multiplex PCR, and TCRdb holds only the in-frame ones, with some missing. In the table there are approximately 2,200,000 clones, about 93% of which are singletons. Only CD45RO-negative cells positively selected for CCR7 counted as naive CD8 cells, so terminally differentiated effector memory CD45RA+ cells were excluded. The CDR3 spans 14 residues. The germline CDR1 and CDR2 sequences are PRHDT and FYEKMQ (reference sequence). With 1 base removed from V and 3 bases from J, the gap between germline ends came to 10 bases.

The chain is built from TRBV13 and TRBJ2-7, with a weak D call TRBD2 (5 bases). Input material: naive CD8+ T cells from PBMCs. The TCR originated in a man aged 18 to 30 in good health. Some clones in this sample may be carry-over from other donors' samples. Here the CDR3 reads CASSLAAGLYEQYF. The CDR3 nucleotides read TGTGCCAGCAGCTTAGCTGCGGGCCTCTACGAGCAGTACTTC. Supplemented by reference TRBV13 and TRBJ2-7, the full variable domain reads AAGVIQSPRHLIKEKRETATLKCYPIPRHDTVYWYQQGPGQDPQFLISFYEKMQSDKGSIPDRFSAQQFSDYHSELNMSSLELGDSALYFCASSLAAGLYEQYFGPGTRLTVT.